The clone carrying this T cell receptor beta chain was counted a single time. The antigen is unknown. It was with 60 Vbeta and 13 Jbeta primers that the PCR ran. Some clones are missing from TCRdb's copy, which holds only in-frame ones; the method was immunoSEQ multiplex PCR. The sample has some 150,000 clones; 75% to 80% are singletons. This record belongs to a study of cytomegalovirus exposure and HLA in healthy donors. Study-level findings and limits: Among the CMV-associated chains, a few were confirmed in vitro as specific for CMV antigens. The analysis excluded some indistinguishable V segments, including TRBV6-2 and TRBV6-3.

With 6 bases clipped from V and 4 bases from J, the junction kept 7 bases outside the gene matches. Germline-derived CDR1 and CDR2 are KGHSH and LQKENI. The CDR3 totals 15 residues. Regarding donors, all were healthy bone marrow donors. Input material: PBMCs. J is TRBJ2-1 and V is TRBV18; TRBD2 aligns across 9 bases. This TCR was sampled from a male donor in good health and CMV-seronegative. The CDR3 sequence is CASSLGLAGYNEQFF. CDR3 DNA: TGTGCCAGCTCCCTTGGCCTAGCGGGATACAATGAGCAGTTCTTC.